This T cell receptor beta chain is from a study of shared clonotypes between healthy human individuals. Findings and limits, study-wide: Between a few donors, naive CD4 clonotypes were shared at a level of approximately 5%.

Remarks on this clone: What it binds is unknown.

Deep was the level at which the assay was run. Genomic DNA belonging to each subset was distributed in equal measure over several immunoSEQ plates. Generated by immunoSEQ multiplex PCR, the TCRdb table keeps only in-frame clones and is missing some. The sample holds 600,000 to 750,000 clones, 60% to 80% seen once. Trimming removed 3 bases at V and 8 bases at J, with 13 bases between. CDR3 length equals 13 residues. Looked up from germline, CDR1 is MNHNS and CDR2 is SASEGT. The sequencing sample was made of memory CD4+ T cells sorted from blood. The subset is: CD45RA-negative fraction. The V and J genes are TRBV6-1 and TRBJ1-2; D is unresolved. The clonotype comes from a woman aged 25 to 45 in good health. The CDR3 sequence is CASSDKVAYGYTF. CDR3 DNA: TGTGCCAGCAGTGATAAGGTGGCTTACGGCTACACCTTC.